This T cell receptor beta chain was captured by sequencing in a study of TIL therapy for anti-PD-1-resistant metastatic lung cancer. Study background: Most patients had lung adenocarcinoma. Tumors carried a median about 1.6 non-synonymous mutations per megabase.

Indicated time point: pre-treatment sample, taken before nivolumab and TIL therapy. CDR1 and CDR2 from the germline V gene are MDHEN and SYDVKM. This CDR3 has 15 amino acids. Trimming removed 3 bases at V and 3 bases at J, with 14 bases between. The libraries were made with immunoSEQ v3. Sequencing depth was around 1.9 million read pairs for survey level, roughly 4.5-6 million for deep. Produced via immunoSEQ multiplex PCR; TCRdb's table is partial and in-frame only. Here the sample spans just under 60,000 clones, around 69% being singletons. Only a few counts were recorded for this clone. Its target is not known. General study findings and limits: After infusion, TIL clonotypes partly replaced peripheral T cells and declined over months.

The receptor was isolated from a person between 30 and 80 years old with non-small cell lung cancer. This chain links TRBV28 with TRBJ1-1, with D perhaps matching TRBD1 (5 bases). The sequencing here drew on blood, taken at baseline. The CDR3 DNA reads TGTGCCAGCAGTTTTGGGCTGGAGGGGTACACTGAAGCTTTCTTT. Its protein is CASSFGLEGYTEAFF.